The 31 T cell receptor beta chains below all came from one sample that was sequenced in a study of blood T cell repertoires in COVID-19. Sequenced by immunoSEQ multiplex PCR; TCRdb stores in-frame clones only, minus some. The sample holds 490,000 or so clones; 88% are singletons and the top ten take approximately 1.8%. Sequencing used PBMCs or T cells enriched from blood (not recorded which). These TCRs come from a middle-aged woman who had recovered from COVID-19.

V is TRBV30 and J is TRBJ1-1; TRBD1 is a possible D gene (5 bases). In germline, CDR1 is GTSNPN, CDR2 SVGIG (reference sequence). The CDR3 is made up of 11 amino acids. Trimming cost V 7 bases and J 2 bases, with 8 bases left between them. This CDR3 is CASTVNTEAFF. The DNA of the CDR3 is TGTGCCTCGACAGTTAACACTGAAGCTTTCTTT.

The chain has TRBV4-1 and TRBJ2-7; D possibly corresponds to TRBD2 (7 bases). V was trimmed by 4 bases and J by 3 bases, leaving 19 bases between them. Germline V gene sequence: CDR1 MGHRA, CDR2 YSYEKL. The CDR3 consists of 16 residues. CDR3 loop: CASSLLGGLGYYEQYF. The CDR3 bases are TGCGCCAGCAGCCTCCTCGGGGGGCTCGGCTACTACGAGCAGTACTTC.

V usage is TRBV5-8 and J usage is TRBJ1-1; TRBD1 matches 12 bases. CDR1 is SGHTS, CDR2 YDEGEE, per germline. This CDR3 has 17 amino acids. V shed 4 bases and J 3 bases; nucleotides not matched to a gene: 10. DNA for the CDR3: TGTGCCAGCAGCCCTTTAAGGGACAGGGGGCGTTACACTGAAGCTTTCTTT. This gives the protein CASSPLRDRGRYTEAFF.

The sample holds many counts of this clone. This rearrangement joins TRBV4-3 to TRBJ2-3, with 9 bases lining up with TRBD2. Trimming removed 1 base from V and 4 bases from J; junction bases left unmatched: 6. Germline lookup yields CDR1 LGHNA and CDR2 YSLEER. The CDR3 runs 16 residues. The CDR3 reads CASSQALAGNADTQYF. DNA of the CDR3: TGCGCCAGCAGCCAAGCCCTAGCGGGAAACGCAGATACGCAGTATTTT.

The chain employs TRBV7-9 and TRBJ1-1; TRBD1 might be the D (6 bases). V lost 6 bases and J lost 0, with 14 bases in between. The CDR3 extends over 15 amino acids. CDR1 SEHNR and CDR2 FQNEAQ come from the germline V gene (reference sequence). The CDR3 region is CASSSRQAMNTEAFF. The DNA of the CDR3 is TGTGCCAGCAGTTCTCGACAGGCCATGAACACTGAAGCTTTCTTT. Together with reference TRBV7-9 and TRBJ1-1, the CDR3 gives the full variable domain: DTGVSQNPRHKITKRGQNVTFRCDPISEHNRLYWYRQTLGQGPEFLTYFQNEAQLEKSRLLSDRFSAERPKGSFSTLEIQRTEQGDSAMYLCASSSRQAMNTEAFFGQGTRLTVV.

The V call is TRBV7-9, the J call TRBJ1-5, with D maybe TRBD1 (5 bases). Trimming stripped 5 bases from V and 5 bases from J, with 7 bases between. The germline V gene has CDR1 SEHNR and CDR2 FQNEAQ (reference sequence). The CDR3 consists of 12 residues. CDR3: CASSRGDQPQHF. CDR3 coding DNA: TGTGCCAGCAGCCGGGGGGATCAGCCCCAGCATTTT.

The chain uses TRBV18 and TRBJ2-1; 11 bases line up with TRBD2. The germline V gene has CDR1 KGHSH and CDR2 LQKENI. This CDR3 is built from 17 residues. Unmatched junction bases numbered 9, after V lost 2 bases and J lost 6 bases. The CDR3 DNA follows: TGTGCCAGCTCACCATTACAACTAGCGGGAGCTTCCAATGAGCAGTTCTTC. This gives the protein CASSPLQLAGASNEQFF.

The V call is TRBV5-6, the J call TRBJ2-7; D possibly corresponds to TRBD1 (6 bases). The tail of the sequence fits TRBJ2-5 better, so the J call may be wrong. The CDR3 runs 14 residues. Germline V gene sequence: CDR1 SGHDT, CDR2 YYEEEE. Written as DNA, the CDR3 is TGTGCCAGCAGCTTGCGTGTCAGGGGAGAGACCCAGTACTTC. Protein sequence: CASSLRVRGETQYF.

As DNA, the CDR3 is TGCGCCAGCAGCCAGTACCTCCCACGGGACAGGGCTAATAGCAATCAGCCCCAGCATTTT. Protein sequence: CASSQYLPRDRANSNQPQHF. V gene TRBV4-1 combines with J gene TRBJ1-5, with 9 bases aligning to TRBD1. This CDR3 has 20 amino acids. Trimming removed 3 bases from V and 0 bases from J; junction bases left unmatched: 15. CDR1 and CDR2 from the germline V gene are MGHRA and YSYEKL.

This chain links TRBV7-2 with TRBJ1-2; 11 nucleotides match TRBD1. CDR1 SGHTA and CDR2 FQGNSA come from the germline V gene. The CDR3 consists of 15 residues. The V gene end was trimmed by 4 bases and the J gene end by 5 bases; junction bases not matched to a gene: 6. The CDR3 is CASSYGTGGGYGYTF. The DNA for the CDR3 is TGTGCCAGCAGCTACGGGACAGGGGGTGGGTATGGCTACACCTTC.

V and J are TRBV5-5 and TRBJ1-3, with D unresolved. CDR1 SGHKS and CDR2 YYEKEE come from the germline V gene (reference sequence). The V gene lost 4 bases and the J gene lost 4 bases, with 12 bases spanning the gap. The CDR3 totals 14 residues. Written as DNA, the CDR3 is TGTGCCAGCAGCCCAGTTGGTACCGGAAACACCATATATTTT. The encoded protein is CASSPVGTGNTIYF.

CDR3 in amino acids: CASKKFASGRTDTQYF. The CDR3 DNA is TGTGCCAGCAAAAAGTTTGCTAGCGGACGAACAGATACGCAGTATTTT. This chain connects TRBV2 to TRBJ2-3; 7 nucleotides line up with TRBD2. The J segment lost 3 bases and the V segment lost 7 bases, leaving 13 bases of the junction unmatched. This CDR3 is built from 16 residues. The germline V gene encodes CDR1 SNHLY and CDR2 FYNNEI.

V usage is TRBV11-2 and J usage is TRBJ2-3, with D perhaps matching TRBD2 (5 bases). Trimming took off 0 bases at V and 2 bases at J, with 6 bases between the two ends. The CDR3 sequence is 14 residues long. The V gene's germline CDR1 is SGHAT and CDR2 FQNNGV. CDR3 nucleotides: TGTGCCAGCAGCTTAGACGGGGTCACAGATACGCAGTATTTT. This codes for CASSLDGVTDTQYF. The full variable domain, rest sourced from reference TRBV11-2 and TRBJ2-3, is EAGVAQSPRYKIIEKRQSVAFWCNPISGHATLYWYQQILGQGPKLLIQFQNNGVVDDSQLPKDRFSAERLKGVDSTLKIQPAKLEDSAVYLCASSLDGVTDTQYFGPGTRLTVL.

The chain uses TRBV6-6 and TRBJ2-7; TRBD1 agrees at 7 bases. The V and J ends lost 5 bases and 8 bases, in that order; junction bases with no gene match: 12. The CDR3 runs 14 residues. Germline CDR1 is MNHNY and CDR2 is SVGAGI (reference sequence). As DNA, the CDR3 is TGTGCCAGCAGTATCGAGACAGGGTCATGGCAGCAGTACTTC. Translated, it gives CASSIETGSWQQYF.

CDR3 bases: TGTGCCAGCAGCTCTCACAGGGAAGGGAACACCATATATTTT. Translated, it gives CASSSHREGNTIYF. V and J are TRBV13 and TRBJ1-3; D might be TRBD1 (6 bases). CDR1 is PRHDT and CDR2 is FYEKMQ in the germline V gene (reference sequence). The CDR3 has 14 residues. V was pared by 4 bases and J by 7 bases, with 14 bases between.

The chain links TRBV24-1 to TRBJ2-5; D is possibly TRBD2 (5 bases). V lost 1 base and J lost 2, with 13 bases in between. The CDR3 covers 16 residues. The germline gives CDR1 KGHDR, CDR2 SFDVKD. The CDR3 reads CATSDFGVRAQETQYF. The DNA for the CDR3 is TGTGCCACCAGTGATTTCGGGGTCCGGGCGCAAGAGACCCAGTACTTC.

The V and J genes are TRBV19 and TRBJ1-6; D possibly corresponds to TRBD1 (5 bases). V was clipped by 4 bases and J by 8 bases, with 33 bases between them. CDR3 length equals 21 residues. Germline lookup yields CDR1 LNHDA and CDR2 SQIVND (reference sequence). The CDR3 DNA is TGTGCCAGTAGTACGGACCGGGACTCCCTAAGGGGCGATATAATCGATTCACCCCTCCACTTT. It translates to CASSTDRDSLRGDIIDSPLHF.

This chain links TRBV13 with TRBJ2-1; TRBD2 aligns across 7 bases. The trim removed 5 bases at V and 4 bases at J, leaving 11 bases unmatched. From germline, CDR1 is PRHDT and CDR2 FYEKMQ (reference sequence). The CDR3 loop spans 16 amino acids. DNA for the CDR3: TGTGCCAGCAGCCTTAGGGGAGCGGGGCGTTACAATGAGCAGTTCTTC. Translating it yields CASSLRGAGRYNEQFF.

The chain carries TRBV11-3 and TRBJ1-2; a possible D gene is TRBD1 (6 bases). This CDR3 region has 14 residues. V lost 3 bases, J lost 6 bases, and 14 bases lay in between. The germline V gene encodes CDR1 SGHNT and CDR2 YENEEA. In nucleotides, the CDR3 is TGTGCCAGCAGCTTGAACTCACAGGGAGATGGCTACACCTTC. It codes for CASSLNSQGDGYTF.

The genes are TRBV10-3 and TRBJ2-4; D remains ambiguous. The CDR3 is 15 amino acids. Looked up from germline, CDR1 is ENHRY and CDR2 is SYGVKD. Deletions cut 2 bases from V and 7 bases from J, with 15 bases between. CDR3 in DNA: TGTGCCATCAGTGAGAGAATGACACCTGGGAACATTCAGTACTTC. This translates into CAISERMTPGNIQYF.

V and J are TRBV19 and TRBJ1-2; D may be TRBD1 (5 bases). The CDR3 contains 13 residues. The germline V gene encodes CDR1 LNHDA and CDR2 SQIVND (reference sequence). Deletions cut 7 bases from V and 3 bases from J, with 12 bases between. CDR3 bases: TGTGCCAGTACACGAGACAGTGACTATGGCTACACCTTC. Its protein product is CASTRDSDYGYTF.

The chain has TRBV7-9 and TRBJ2-7; TRBD1 is a possible D gene (5 bases). Germline CDR1 SEHNR, CDR2 FQNEAQ (reference sequence). The ends were cut back, 7 bases at V and 5 bases at J, with 18 bases in the middle. The CDR3 has 14 amino acids. The CDR3: CASIGRQGMNEQYF. The CDR3 region has the DNA TGTGCCAGCATCGGGCGGCAGGGAATGAACGAGCAGTACTTC.

The chain has TRBV5-1 and TRBJ1-4; 7 positions agree with TRBD1. Germline values: CDR1 SGHRS, CDR2 YFSETQ. The CDR3 consists of 16 residues. The V and J ends lost 6 bases and 2 bases, in that order; junction bases with no gene match: 10. In nucleotides, the CDR3 is TGCGCCAGCACCCCGACAGGGTGGACGACTAATGAAAAACTGTTTTTT. Encoded protein: CASTPTGWTTNEKLFF.

The chain has TRBV3-1 (or the pseudogene TRBV3-2) and TRBJ1-2; the match to TRBD1 covers 7 bases. Germline V gene sequence: CDR1 LGHDT, CDR2 YNNKEL (reference sequence). After removal of 4 bases from V and 7 bases from J, the junction contained 12 bases not matched to a gene. The CDR3 length is 15 residues. As DNA, the CDR3 is TGTGCCAGCAGCCCCCGGGACAGCCTTTCAGGTGGCTACACCTTC. Its translation: CASSPRDSLSGGYTF.

V is TRBV11-3 and J is TRBJ2-3; TRBD2 agrees at 10 bases. CDR3 size: 15 residues. Germline assignment: CDR1 SGHNT and CDR2 YENEEA. J gave up 4 bases and V 5 bases, and 6 bases lay outside the gene matches. CDR3 amino acids: CASSLLAGVSDTQYF. In DNA form, the CDR3 reads TGTGCCAGCAGCCTTCTAGCGGGAGTATCAGATACGCAGTATTTT.

The chain carries TRBV27 and TRBJ2-1, with D tentatively TRBD2 (9 bases). Trimming left V 4 bases short and J 5 bases short, with 33 bases between. The CDR3 is made up of 21 amino acids. Per germline, CDR1 MNHEY and CDR2 SMNVEV (reference sequence). CDR3: CASSSSNRGNLAGGINNEQFF. CDR3 DNA sequence: TGTGCCAGCAGTTCCTCCAACAGGGGGAACCTCGCGGGAGGGATCAACAATGAGCAGTTCTTC.

The rearrangement links TRBV25-1 to TRBJ1-4; 9 bases line up with TRBD1. This CDR3 is 16 amino acids long. Germline lookup yields CDR1 MGHDK and CDR2 SYGVNS. The V gene end was trimmed by 6 bases and the J gene end by 0 bases; junction bases not matched to a gene: 5. The CDR3 region is CASSKGQGATNEKLFF. For the CDR3, the DNA is TGTGCCAGCAGCAAGGGACAGGGCGCAACTAATGAAAAACTGTTTTTT.

CDR3 bases: TGTGCCAGTACGGCACAGGGAAACACCATATATTTT. Its protein product is CASTAQGNTIYF. The rearrangement links TRBV19 to TRBJ1-3; D not certain. Germline-derived CDR1 and CDR2 are LNHDA and SQIVND (reference sequence). The CDR3 totals 12 residues. Trimming shortened V by 7 bases and J by 4 bases, and 8 bases separated the two germline ends. Using reference TRBV19 and TRBJ1-3 for the parts outside the CDR3, the full variable domain is DGGITQSPKYLFRKEGQNVTLSCEQNLNHDAMYWYRQDPGQGLRLIYYSQIVNDFQKGDIAEGYSVSREKKESFPLTVTSAQKNPTAFYLCASTAQGNTIYFGEGSWLTVV.

J is TRBJ1-6 and V is TRBV3-1 (or the pseudogene TRBV3-2); TRBD1 matches at 8 bases. V lost 10 bases, J lost 4 bases, and 6 bases stayed unmatched. Germline V gene sequence: CDR1 LGHDT, CDR2 YNNKEL (reference sequence). This CDR3 is built from 14 residues. DNA of the CDR3: TGTGCCACTAAGACAGGGGATTATAATTCACCCCTCCACTTT. Translation: CATKTGDYNSPLHF.

This clone was observed once. The chain has TRBV14 and TRBJ2-7; no firm D call. Trimming pared 1 base from V and 7 bases from J, leaving 5 bases between. The CDR3 is made up of 11 amino acids. CDR1 and CDR2 (germline): SGHDN, FVKESK. The CDR3 loop is CASSQVAEQYF. As DNA, the CDR3 is TGTGCCAGCAGCCAAGTCGCGGAGCAGTACTTC.

CDR3 sequence: CASSHIYYTNTGELFF. The CDR3 DNA reads as TGTGCCAGCAGCCACATTTACTATACGAACACCGGGGAGCTGTTTTTT. The rearrangement joins TRBV7-2 to TRBJ2-2; D uncertain. The CDR3 consists of 16 residues. Between the trimmed V and J ends, which lost 5 bases and 0 bases, there was a span of 13 bases. Germline CDR1 and CDR2: SGHTA and FQGNSA. Filled out from reference TRBV7-2 and TRBJ2-2, the complete variable domain reads GAGVSQSPSNKVTEKGKDVELRCDPISGHTALYWYRQSLGQGLEFLIYFQGNSAPDKSGLPSDRFSAERTGGSVSTLTIQRTQQEDSAVYLCASSHIYYTNTGELFFGEGSRLTVL.